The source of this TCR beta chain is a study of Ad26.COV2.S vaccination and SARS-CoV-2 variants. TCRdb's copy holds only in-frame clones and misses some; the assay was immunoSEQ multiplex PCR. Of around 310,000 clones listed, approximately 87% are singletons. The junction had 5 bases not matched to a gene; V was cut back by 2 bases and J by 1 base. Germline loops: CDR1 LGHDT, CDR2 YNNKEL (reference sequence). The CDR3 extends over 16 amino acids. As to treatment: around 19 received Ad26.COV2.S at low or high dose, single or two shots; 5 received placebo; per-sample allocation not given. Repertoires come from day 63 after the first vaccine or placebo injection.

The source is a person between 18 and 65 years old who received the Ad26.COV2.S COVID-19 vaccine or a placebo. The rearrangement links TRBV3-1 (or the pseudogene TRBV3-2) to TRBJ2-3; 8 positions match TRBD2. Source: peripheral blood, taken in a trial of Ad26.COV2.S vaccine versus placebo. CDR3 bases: TGTGCCAGCAGCCAACGGCAGCGGGGGCGCACAGATACGCAGTATTTT. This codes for CASSQRQRGRTDTQYF.